The 29 T cell receptor beta chains reported below all come from one sample, sequenced in a study of beta chain features in type 1 diabetes. Expressed TCRB transcripts were sequenced because the entire RNA isolate underwent reverse transcription. The method was immunoSEQ multiplex PCR; TCRdb's version includes in-frame clones alone and lacks a portion of them. The sample consists of about 130,000 clones, around a tenth of them appearing once. The source material was central memory CD4+ T cells from blood. The receptor source for this set is a man aged 18-30 years in good health.

This chain links TRBV6-6 with TRBJ2-7; TRBD1 matches at 10 bases. The V segment lost 6 bases and the J segment 7 bases; nucleotides outside the gene matches: 12. Per germline, CDR1 MNHNY and CDR2 SVGAGI (reference sequence). There are 15 residues in the CDR3. The chain's CDR3 is CASRDTRQGAREQYF. CDR3 DNA sequence: TGTGCCAGCAGGGATACGCGACAGGGGGCTAGAGAGCAGTACTTC.

The chain employs TRBV6-1 and TRBJ1-2; TRBD1 is a possible D gene (5 bases). V lost 7 bases to trimming and J lost 1 base, with 13 bases between them. CDR1 MNHNS and CDR2 SASEGT come from the germline V gene. The CDR3 length is 14 residues. CDR3 loop: CASKKTDLNYGYTF. The DNA of the CDR3 is TGTGCCAGCAAGAAGACAGACCTTAACTATGGCTACACCTTC.

This clone appeared a few times. The V and J genes are TRBV25-1 and TRBJ1-6; D perhaps matches TRBD1 (5 bases). CDR1 is MGHDK and CDR2 is SYGVNS in the germline V gene. Trimming took off 7 bases at V and 5 bases at J, with 15 bases between the two ends. The CDR3 covers 15 residues. This CDR3 is CASIPGGVNNSPLHF. The CDR3 nucleotides read TGTGCCAGCATTCCGGGGGGGGTCAATAATTCACCCCTCCACTTT.

The table lists this clone with a few counts. The rearrangement links TRBV28 to TRBJ1-5; D not resolved. V was cut by 2 bases and J by 5 bases, with 13 bases left in between. This CDR3 contains 15 residues. Germline V CDR1 and CDR2: MDHEN, SYDVKM. In nucleotides, the CDR3 is TGTGCCAGCAGTTTAAGCGGGGTCGAATATCAGCCCCAGCATTTT. This encodes CASSLSGVEYQPQHF.

This clone has more than one count but fewer than ten. V gene TRBV7-6 combines with J gene TRBJ1-5; maybe TRBD1 (5 bases). In germline, CDR1 is SGHVS, CDR2 FNYEAQ. CDR3 length: 13 residues. V dropped 5 bases and J dropped 7 bases, with 12 bases sitting between them. The CDR3 protein is CASSQTGEQPQHF. The CDR3 nucleotides are TGTGCCAGCAGCCAGACGGGGGAGCAGCCCCAGCATTTT.

The CDR3 region has the DNA TGTGCCAGCACCGACAGGGATGAAAAACTGTTTTTT. This translates into CASTDRDEKLFF. V usage is TRBV7-2 and J usage is TRBJ1-4; 7 nucleotides agree with TRBD1. The CDR3 consists of 12 residues. Per germline, CDR1 SGHTA and CDR2 FQGNSA. J was trimmed by 6 bases and V by 7 bases; bases with no gene match: 2.

The V call is TRBV5-4, the J call TRBJ2-5; TRBD2 matches 7 bases. The CDR3 sequence is 16 residues long. Trimming took 0 bases from V and 2 from J; bases not matched to a gene: 7. Germline values: CDR1 SGHNT, CDR2 YYREEE (reference sequence). CDR3: CASSLVGGGWQETQYF. The CDR3 DNA follows: TGTGCCAGCAGCTTGGTGGGGGGGGGTTGGCAAGAGACCCAGTACTTC.

At least ten counts were recorded for this clone. V is TRBV7-8 and J is TRBJ2-3, with 8 bases aligning to TRBD2. The CDR3 covers 15 residues. Germline assignment: CDR1 SGHVS and CDR2 FQNEAQ. V dropped 5 bases and J dropped 6; count of bases not matched to a gene: 10. The CDR3 is CASSGIAGYGDTQYF. In nucleotides, the CDR3 is TGTGCCAGCAGCGGAATAGCGGGGTATGGGGATACGCAGTATTTT. Complete variable domain (other parts from reference TRBV7-8 and TRBJ2-3): GAGVSQSPRYKVAKRGQDVALRCDPISGHVSLFWYQQALGQGPEFLTYFQNEAQLDKSGLPSDRFFAERPEGSVSTLKIQRTQQEDSAVYLCASSGIAGYGDTQYFGPGTRLTVL.

This clone was counted between two and nine times. The chain recombines TRBV19 with TRBJ2-1; D remains unclear. V lost 4 bases and J lost 0, with 7 bases in between. Germline V lookup: CDR1 LNHDA, CDR2 SQIVND (reference sequence). The CDR3 totals 14 residues. The DNA for the CDR3 is TGTGCCAGTAGTACCACTAACTCCTACAATGAGCAGTTCTTC. Encoded protein: CASSTTNSYNEQFF.

This clone was picked up a small number of times. This chain connects TRBV30 to TRBJ1-6, with a tentative D call TRBD1 (5 bases). The CDR3 sequence is 16 residues long. Germline V gives CDR1 GTSNPN, CDR2 SVGIG (reference sequence). Trimming stripped 3 bases from V and 0 bases from J, with 12 bases between. The CDR3, as DNA: TGTGCCTGGAGCCTTAGACAGAGCTCCTATAATTCACCCCTCCACTTT. This encodes CAWSLRQSSYNSPLHF.

The CDR3 protein is CASSVGRGGRNEQFF. The CDR3 nucleotides are TGTGCCAGCAGCGTGGGGCGGGGGGGCCGGAATGAGCAGTTCTTC. J is TRBJ2-1 and V is TRBV9; 9 nucleotides align to TRBD2. The CDR3 runs to 15 residues. Germline V lookup: CDR1 SGDLS, CDR2 YYNGEE. J gave up 7 bases and V 2 bases, and 7 bases lay outside the gene matches.

This clone was seen only a few times. The chain has TRBV14 and TRBJ1-4; D might be TRBD1 (5 bases). The V and J ends lost 2 bases and 0 bases respectively, with 10 bases between them. CDR1 is SGHDN, CDR2 FVKESK, per germline. The CDR3 extends over 16 amino acids. Here the CDR3 reads CASSQLDRSTNEKLFF. Written as DNA, the CDR3 is TGTGCCAGCAGCCAACTTGACAGATCAACTAATGAAAAACTGTTTTTT.

This clone was recorded a few times. This chain uses TRBV19 with TRBJ2-2, with TRBD1 matching over 7 bases. The trim removed 6 bases at V and 4 bases at J, leaving 8 bases unmatched. Germline V gene sequence: CDR1 LNHDA, CDR2 SQIVND (reference sequence). This CDR3 has 15 residues. The CDR3 nucleotides are TGTGCCAGTAGGTTTGAGGGGGCTTTCACCGGGGAGCTGTTTTTT. It translates to CASRFEGAFTGELFF.

The chain links TRBV7-2 to TRBJ2-7; D possibly corresponds to TRBD2 (6 bases). CDR3 length: 15 amino acids. CDR1 and CDR2 from the germline V gene are SGHTA and FQGNSA. V was trimmed by 6 bases and J by 2 bases, leaving 17 bases between them. CDR3 loop: CASRQSRDSPYEQYF. The CDR3 region has the DNA TGTGCCAGCAGACAAAGCCGGGACTCTCCCTACGAGCAGTACTTC. The full variable domain, with the rest looked up from reference TRBV7-2 and TRBJ2-7, is GAGVSQSPSNKVTEKGKDVELRCDPISGHTALYWYRQSLGQGLEFLIYFQGNSAPDKSGLPSDRFSAERTGGSVSTLTIQRTQQEDSAVYLCASRQSRDSPYEQYFGPGTRLTVT.

This clone was seen at least ten times. The chain combines TRBV4-3 with TRBJ2-5; 9 nucleotides agree with TRBD1. The CDR3 has 16 residues. The germline CDR1 and CDR2 sequences are LGHNA and YSLEER. Unmatched junction bases numbered 9, after V lost 2 bases and J lost 5 bases. CDR3 nucleotide sequence: TGCGCCAGCAGCCAATTTGGACAGGGGAGAACGGAGACCCAGTACTTC. The encoded protein is CASSQFGQGRTETQYF.

This clone was detected only a few times. The rearrangement joins TRBV5-1 to TRBJ1-6; tentatively, D is TRBD1 (6 bases). CDR3 length: 15 residues. V lost 4 bases to trimming and J lost 3 bases, with 11 bases between them. Germline CDR1 and CDR2: SGHRS and YFSETQ. The CDR3 is CASSQGTDYNSPLHF. DNA of the CDR3: TGCGCCAGCAGCCAGGGGACGGACTATAATTCACCCCTCCACTTT.

CDR3 sequence (DNA): TGTGCCAGCAGTTACGCGCGGGGGGTCTACAATGAGCAGTTCTTC. Translating gives CASSYARGVYNEQFF. V gene TRBV6-5 combines with J gene TRBJ2-1; TRBD2 aligns across 8 bases. This CDR3 is built from 15 residues. The J segment lost 3 bases and the V segment lost 2 bases, leaving 3 bases of the junction unmatched. Germline loops: CDR1 MNHEY, CDR2 SVGAGI.

A few counts support this clone. The gene calls are TRBV2 and TRBJ1-4; D is unclear. The V end was cut by 3 bases, the J end by 8 bases, with 7 bases between. In germline, CDR1 is SNHLY, CDR2 FYNNEI. There are 12 residues in the CDR3. The CDR3 is CASSEGGEKLFF. The CDR3 coding sequence is TGTGCCAGCAGTGAGGGAGGGGAAAAACTGTTTTTT.

This clone has more than one count but fewer than ten. The chain joins TRBV5-1 to TRBJ1-2, with no clear D. This CDR3 has 12 residues. Germline CDR1 reads SGHRS; CDR2 reads YFSETQ. With 0 bases removed from V and 5 bases from J, the gap between germline ends came to 5 bases. Here the CDR3 reads CASSLDVYGYTF. In DNA form, the CDR3 reads TGCGCCAGCAGCTTGGATGTATATGGCTACACCTTC.

The V gene is TRBV4-2, the J gene TRBJ1-1; tentative D call: TRBD1 (5 bases). Germline CDR1 reads LGHNA; CDR2 reads YNFKEQ. The V end lost 1 base, the J end lost 8 bases, and 11 bases lay between the germline ends. The CDR3 is 13 residues long. The CDR3: CASSQGGWGEAFF. The CDR3 bases are TGTGCCAGCAGCCAAGGGGGATGGGGCGAAGCTTTCTTT.

This chain joins TRBV7-9 and TRBJ2-5; D might be TRBD2 (5 bases). Trimming took 2 bases from V and 5 from J, leaving 15 bases between them. This CDR3 has 15 residues. CDR1 and CDR2 (germline): SEHNR, FQNEAQ (reference sequence). The CDR3 is CASSLNRPGKETQYF. CDR3 DNA: TGTGCCAGCAGCTTAAACCGGCCCGGGAAGGAGACCCAGTACTTC.

This clone turned up a few times. The chain combines TRBV7-8 with TRBJ1-6; D not certain. The CDR3 covers 16 residues. V was clipped by 1 base and J by 7 bases, with 14 bases between them. CDR1 SGHVS and CDR2 FQNEAQ come from the germline V gene. CDR3: CASSLGGGGMNSPLHF. The DNA for the CDR3 is TGTGCCAGCAGCTTAGGGGGAGGCGGCATGAATTCACCCCTCCACTTT.

The V gene is TRBV5-4, the J gene TRBJ2-5; TRBD1 matches 7 bases. Judging by the DNA end, TRBJ2-7 fits better; the J call may be wrong. The germline CDR1 and CDR2 sequences are SGHNT and YYREEE (reference sequence). The CDR3 has 14 residues. Here the CDR3 reads CASSHRDSSYEQYF. The DNA of the CDR3 is TGTGCCAGCAGCCATAGGGACAGCTCCTACGAGCAGTACTTC.

This clone was seen a handful of times. V is TRBV7-6 and J is TRBJ2-7; 9 bases are a match to TRBD1. The germline V gene has CDR1 SGHVS and CDR2 FNYEAQ. This CDR3 is built from 13 residues. V lost 3 bases, J lost 9 bases, and 6 bases stayed unmatched. The CDR3 protein is CASSLGQGGVQYF. CDR3 sequence (DNA): TGTGCCAGCAGCTTGGGACAGGGAGGTGTGCAGTACTTC.

This clone was seen repeatedly, ten times or more. The chain carries TRBV9 and TRBJ2-5; 8 positions agree with TRBD2. CDR1 and CDR2 from the germline V gene are SGDLS and YYNGEE. This CDR3 region has 13 residues. After removal of 7 bases from V and 6 bases from J, the junction contained 8 bases not matched to a gene. The CDR3 nucleotides are TGTGCCAGCCCCCGGGGGGGGGTAAAGACCCAGTACTTC. It codes for CASPRGGVKTQYF.

The V and J genes are TRBV4-3 and TRBJ1-1, with TRBD1 identical over 8 bases. Germline V CDR1 and CDR2: LGHNA, YSLEER. The CDR3 runs 15 residues. V was pared by 4 bases and J by 4 bases, with 8 bases of the junction left unmatched. The CDR3 coding sequence is TGCGCCAGCAGCCTTACGACAGGGGCCCCCACTGAAGCTTTCTTT. Translation gives CASSLTTGAPTEAFF.

The V and J genes are TRBV7-2 and TRBJ2-3, with 9 bases fitting TRBD2. This CDR3 region has 16 residues. Germline-derived CDR1 and CDR2 are SGHTA and FQGNSA. Losses at the gene ends were 5 bases for V and 7 bases for J; bases not matched to a gene: 13. CDR3 DNA: TGTGCCAGCAGCCCCCGAATGGGCGGGGGGGCAAATACGCAGTATTTT. Amino acids: CASSPRMGGGANTQYF.

The chain links TRBV4-2 to TRBJ2-7, with 8 bases identical to TRBD2. The CDR3 loop spans 14 amino acids. The germline CDR1 and CDR2 sequences are LGHNA and YNFKEQ. V was clipped by 7 bases and J by 4 bases; unmatched bases: 9. Here the CDR3 reads CASNSGTSSYEQYF. CDR3 nucleotide sequence: TGTGCCAGCAACTCCGGGACTAGTTCGTACGAGCAGTACTTC.

This clone was seen many times. The chain employs TRBV5-1 and TRBJ1-1; 8 nucleotides line up with TRBD1. The CDR3 loop spans 14 amino acids. Germline loops: CDR1 SGHRS, CDR2 YFSETQ. V gave up 2 bases and J gave up 5 bases; unmatched junction bases: 5. The CDR3 sequence: CASSFSQGATEAFF. The CDR3 coding sequence is TGCGCCAGCAGCTTCTCCCAGGGGGCGACTGAAGCTTTCTTT.